A selection of T cell receptor beta chains follows, all from one sample in a study of blood T cell repertoires in COVID-19. The assay was immunoSEQ multiplex PCR, and TCRdb's table has in-frame clones only and misses some. This sample has 450,000 to 500,000 clones, with 80% to 90% found just once. Sequenced input: peripheral blood. The receptor source for this set is a human donor in a cohort sampled during active COVID-19. Both conserved end residues are part of each CDR3. Each record gives: clone size, D gene, V gene, J gene, CDR3 DNA, CDR3 protein. D genes are given only for firm matches. Expanded clones get a size class; other rows say once, few or many, or leave the size out.

NA	TRBD2	TRBV2	TRBJ2-1	TGTGCCAGGACCGGGACTAGCGGTCCTAACAATGAGCAGTTCTTC	CARTGTSGPNNEQFF
NA	NA	TRBV5-6	TRBJ2-7	TGTGCCAGCAGCTTCCCGGGACTCCCGACCCTTTACGAGCAGTACTTC	CASSFPGLPTLYEQYF
NA	TRBD1	TRBV7-9	TRBJ1-1	TGTGCCAGCAGCTCGGACAGGGAAGAGAACACTGAAGCTTTCTTT	CASSSDREENTEAFF
NA	NA	TRBV19	TRBJ1-5	TGTGCCAGTAGTATCGAGGATCTCAATCAGCCCCAGCATTTT	CASSIEDLNQPQHF
NA	NA	TRBV6-2/TRBV6-3	TRBJ2-7	TGTGCCAGCAGCTACTTGGACACTTACGAGCAGTACTTC	CASSYLDTYEQYF
NA	TRBD1	TRBV6-6	TRBJ2-7	TGTGCCAGCAGTCCCCGACAGGGGGCCCACTACGAGCAGTACTTC	CASSPRQGAHYEQYF
NA	NA	TRBV19	TRBJ1-1	TGTGCCAGTAGTATGCCGCCGGGGGACACTGAAGCTTTCTTT	CASSMPPGDTEAFF
few	TRBD1	TRBV5-4	TRBJ2-2	TGTGCCAGCAGCTCGGGACAGGGGATTAACACCGGGGAGCTGTTTTTT	CASSSGQGINTGELFF
NA	TRBD2	TRBV5-4	TRBJ2-3	TGTGCCAGCAGCTTTCAAGCGGGAGTGACAGATACGCAGTATTTT	CASSFQAGVTDTQYF
NA	NA	TRBV19	TRBJ1-3	TGTGCCAGTGGAAACTCAGGGGACTCTGGAAACACCATATATTTT	CASGNSGDSGNTIYF
NA	NA	TRBV15	TRBJ2-2	TGTGCCACCAGCAGAGATCAAGCAATTGCGAACACCGGGGAGCTGTTTTTT	CATSRDQAIANTGELFF
once	NA	TRBV19	TRBJ1-1	TGTGCCAGTCGAATAGGGACACCGAACACTGAAGCTTTCTTT	CASRIGTPNTEAFF
NA	NA	TRBV4-3	TRBJ2-2	TGCGCCAGCAGCCAAGTCGGGAGTGACACCGGGGAGCTGTTTTTT	CASSQVGSDTGELFF
NA	NA	TRBV6-5	TRBJ2-5	TGTGCCAGCAGTTACTCGGGTACCCGGGGCCAGTACTTC	CASSYSGTRGQYF
NA	TRBD1	TRBV6-6	TRBJ2-3	TGTGCCAGCAGTTCCGGGACAGGGGGCGGGACAGATACGCAGTATTTT	CASSSGTGGGTDTQYF
NA	TRBD2	TRBV28	TRBJ2-1	TGTGCCAGCAGTCTAATATCCGGGAGGGCCCTATCCTTCTTC	CASSLISGRALSFF
NA	NA	TRBV10-3	TRBJ1-2	TGTGCCATCAGTGAATCTCGGGGTGGCTACACCTTC	CAISESRGGYTF
once	NA	TRBV12-3/TRBV12-4	TRBJ1-5	TGTGCCAGCAGTTCAGAAAATCAGCCCCAGCATTTT	CASSSENQPQHF
NA	TRBD1	TRBV9	TRBJ1-4	TGTGCCAGCAGCACTACAGGGGGTTCGGAGGAAAAACTGTTTTTT	CASSTTGGSEEKLFF
NA	NA	TRBV9	TRBJ2-2	TGTGCCAGCAGCGTAGTCCCGGGTCGGAACACCGGGGAGCTGTTTTTT	CASSVVPGRNTGELFF
NA	NA	TRBV14	TRBJ1-3	TGTGCCAGCAGCCAAGACTGGGGCCCTGGAAACACCATATATTTT	CASSQDWGPGNTIYF
NA	NA	TRBV5-3	TRBJ2-2	TGTGCCAGAAGCTTGAGCAGGGGCGGGGAGCTGTTTTTT	CARSLSRGGELFF
NA	NA	TRBV6-2/TRBV6-3	TRBJ2-2	TGTGCCAGCAGTTACGGGGCGACGTTGGGCACCGGGGAGCTGTTTTTT	CASSYGATLGTGELFF
NA	NA	TRBV7-9	TRBJ2-3	TGTGCCAGCAGCCGCGGGACCGTCACAGATACGCAGTATTTT	CASSRGTVTDTQYF
NA	NA	TRBV28	TRBJ1-5	TGTGCCAGCGGATTCCAAGCGGGGCAGAGCAATCAGCCCCAGCATTTT	CASGFQAGQSNQPQHF
NA	TRBD1	TRBV6-5	TRBJ1-2	TGTGCCAGCAGTTCGACAGGGGCCTATGGCTACACCTTC	CASSSTGAYGYTF
NA	NA	TRBV28	TRBJ1-3	TGTGCCAGCAGGGCCGAATCTTCGTCTGGAAACACCATATATTTT	CASRAESSSGNTIYF
NA	TRBD2	TRBV28	TRBJ2-1	TGTGCCAGAACCGGGACTAGCGCTAAAAGCTCCTACAATGAGCAGTTCTTC	CARTGTSAKSSYNEQFF
NA	NA	TRBV7-9	TRBJ2-1	TGTGCCAGCAGCTTATCCTGGCAAGTCAATGAGCAGTTCTTC	CASSLSWQVNEQFF
few	TRBD2	TRBV4-1	TRBJ2-3	TGCGCCAGCAGCCAAGAATCCAGCGGGAGAGTCACAGATACGCAGTATTTT	CASSQESSGRVTDTQYF
NA	TRBD1	TRBV6-5	TRBJ2-7	TGTGCCAGCAGTTCGAACAGGGGAGAAGCCGCCTACGAGCAGTACTTC	CASSSNRGEAAYEQYF
NA	TRBD1	TRBV28	TRBJ2-7	TGTGCCAGCAGAGACAGGGGATACGAGCAGTACTTC	CASRDRGYEQYF
NA	NA	TRBV7-2	TRBJ2-7	TGTGCCAGCAGCTCTTCCGGGAGACACTACGAGCAGTACTTC	CASSSSGRHYEQYF
NA	NA	TRBV4-2	TRBJ2-7	TGTGCCAGCAGCCAAGTGTGGGCTGCTGACTACGAGCAGTACTTC	CASSQVWAADYEQYF
NA	NA	TRBV19	TRBJ2-1	TGTGCCAGTAGTAGGACAACACCCCTCCAGAATGAGCAGTTCTTC	CASSRTTPLQNEQFF
NA	TRBD1	TRBV18	TRBJ1-5	TGTGCCAGCTCCTCGGGGACAGGGGGGAATCAGCCCCAGCATTTT	CASSSGTGGNQPQHF
once	TRBD1	TRBV19	TRBJ1-6	TGTGCCAGTAGTTCCCGGGACTTCTCCAGGGGGTCACCCCTCCACTTT	CASSSRDFSRGSPLHF
NA	TRBD1	TRBV6-6	TRBJ2-1	TGTGCCAGCAGTCCACAGACCGGGACAGGGCCCTACAATGAGCAGTTCTTC	CASSPQTGTGPYNEQFF